The following is a TCR beta chain sequence with its context. The same CDR3 arises from other DNA sequences in this sample as well. The ends were cut back, 5 bases at V and 8 bases at J, with 15 bases in the middle. The CDR3 consists of 13 residues. Germline V CDR1 and CDR2: LNHDA, SQIVND (reference sequence). The protocol was immunoSEQ multiplex PCR, while the TCRdb copy is restricted to in-frame clones and leaves out a portion. The profile shows more than 120,000 clones, more than 85% of them singletons. This record belongs to a study of control samples from healthy donors and cancer patients. The chain combines TRBV19 with TRBJ1-2, with D perhaps TRBD1 (5 bases). The sample consisted of blood. This receptor was obtained from a man aged 30-40 years in good health. The CDR3 protein is CASSLMQGNGYTF. The CDR3, as DNA: TGTGCCAGTAGTCTGATGCAGGGAAACGGCTACACCTTC.